The rows below give T cell receptor beta chains drawn from one sample of a study of Tregs in tolerant kidney transplant recipients. Profiled with immunoSEQ multiplex PCR; TCRdb holds only in-frame clones, not every one. The sample includes tens of thousands of clones, around 87% of them seen just once. Material: CD4+ T cells from blood (PBMCs), obtained 6 months after the transplant. The receptors were gathered from a human patient who received a combined kidney and bone marrow transplant. Some T cells may be the graft donor's. CDR3s include the opening cysteine and the closing phenylalanine or tryptophan. A D gene is named only where the DNA matches it firmly. Clone size appears in some rows only: once, few, many, or a class for an expanded clone.

few,TRBJ1-4,TRBV6-1,NA,CASIRQSNNEKLFF,TGTGCCAGCATAAGACAGTCGAATAATGAAAAACTGTTTTTT
NA,TRBJ1-2,TRBV7-9,TRBD1,CASRLTGSYGYTF,TGTGCCAGCAGATTGACAGGGAGCTATGGCTACACCTTC
NA,TRBJ2-1,TRBV4-3,NA,CASSLADREQFF,TGCGCCAGCAGCTTAGCTGATCGCGAGCAGTTCTTC
NA,TRBJ2-2,TRBV5-4,TRBD1,CASSPWDRSNTGELFF,TGTGCCAGCAGCCCATGGGACAGGTCTAACACCGGGGAGCTGTTTTTT
NA,TRBJ2-1,TRBV6-4,TRBD2,CASSDSRSGVPFF,TGTGCCAGCAGTGACTCGCGTAGCGGGGTCCCGTTCTTC
NA,TRBJ2-3,TRBV6-5,TRBD1,CASGQGADTQYF,TGTGCCAGCGGACAGGGCGCAGATACGCAGTATTTT
NA,TRBJ1-6,TRBV5-4,NA,CASSLGQPNSPLHF,TGTGCCAGCAGCTTGGGACAGCCTAATTCCCCCCTCCACTTT
NA,TRBJ2-4,TRBV7-2,NA,CASSLGPRDIQYF,TGTGCCAGCAGCTTAGGACCCCGGGACATTCAGTACTTC
NA,TRBJ2-3,TRBV4-2,NA,CASSQVRGGTDTQYF,TGTGCCAGCAGCCAAGTGCGAGGGGGTACAGATACGCAGTATTTT
NA,TRBJ2-1,TRBV4-3,TRBD2,CASSHYVAGGGPYNEQFF,TGCGCCAGCAGCCATTACGTAGCGGGAGGGGGGCCCTACAATGAGCAGTTCTTC
NA,TRBJ2-7,TRBV9,TRBD1,CASSVEGTGFYEQYF,TGTGCCAGCAGCGTAGAGGGGACAGGCTTCTACGAGCAGTACTTC
NA,TRBJ1-1,TRBV5-1,NA,CASSLAGGVNTEAFF,TGCGCCAGCAGCTTGGCGGGGGGGGTGAACACTGAAGCTTTCTTT
once,TRBJ1-5,TRBV5-5,TRBD1,CASSYGTGPSNQPQHF,TGTGCCAGCAGCTATGGGACAGGGCCTAGCAATCAGCCCCAGCATTTT
once,TRBJ2-5,TRBV18,NA,CASSPRLSSGETQYF,TGTGCCAGCTCACCACGGTTGTCTAGTGGGGAGACCCAGTACTTC
NA,TRBJ1-6,TRBV30,NA,CAWSPGTTYNSPLHF,TGTGCCTGGAGTCCCGGGACAACCTATAATTCACCCCTCCACTTT
NA,TRBJ2-3,TRBV9,NA,CASSVAPGLAYDTDTQYF,TGTGCCAGCAGCGTCGCCCCGGGACTGGCATACGACACAGATACGCAGTATTTT
NA,TRBJ1-2,TRBV7-8,TRBD1,CASSDLWGGRGLDYGYTF,TGTGCCAGCAGCGATTTATGGGGCGGCAGGGGGCTTGACTATGGCTACACCTTC
NA,TRBJ1-3,TRBV4-3,NA,CASSQDIGSGNTIYF,TGCGCCAGCAGCCAAGATATCGGTTCTGGAAACACCATATATTTT
NA,TRBJ1-3,TRBV5-1,NA,CASSLVGENTIYF,TGCGCCAGCAGCTTGGTGGGAGAAAACACCATATATTTT
NA,TRBJ2-3,TRBV5-6,TRBD2,CASSLMSGGAYTQYF,TGTGCCAGCAGCTTGATGAGCGGGGGGGCATATACGCAGTATTTT
NA,TRBJ2-5,TRBV10-2,NA,CASTGLSEETQYF,TGCGCCAGCACGGGGTTATCCGAAGAGACCCAGTACTTC
NA,TRBJ2-7,TRBV7-9,NA,CASSRLGASYEQYF,TGTGCCAGCAGCCGACTGGGGGCCAGCTACGAGCAGTACTTC
NA,TRBJ1-3,TRBV29-1,NA,CSGPRRDSGNTIYF,TGCAGCGGCCCAAGAAGAGACTCTGGAAACACCATATATTTT
NA,TRBJ2-1,TRBV6-1,NA,CASRAVSSYNEQFF,TGTGCCAGCAGGGCGGTGAGCTCCTACAATGAGCAGTTCTTC
NA,TRBJ2-7,TRBV7-9,NA,CASSLTGVNYEQYF,TGTGCCAGCAGCCTAACGGGTGTAAACTACGAGCAGTACTTC
NA,TRBJ2-1,TRBV11-2,NA,CASSRLTGSYNEQFF,TGTGCCAGCAGCCGACTCACAGGTTCCTACAATGAGCAGTTCTTC
NA,TRBJ2-7,TRBV28,TRBD1,CASSTRTGQGVYEQYF,TGTGCCAGCAGTACCCGAACCGGACAGGGGGTCTACGAGCAGTACTTC
NA,TRBJ2-5,TRBV19,NA,CASSIAGVSETQYF,TGTGCCAGTAGTATAGCGGGAGTGTCGGAGACCCAGTACTTC
NA,TRBJ2-7,TRBV4-2,TRBD1,CASTKQSGTGGEQYF,TGTGCCAGCACCAAACAATCCGGGACAGGGGGGGAGCAGTACTTC
NA,TRBJ2-7,TRBV5-1,TRBD1,CASSLGDRGNYEQYF,TGCGCCAGCAGCTTGGGGGACAGGGGAAACTACGAGCAGTACTTC
NA,TRBJ2-7,TRBV6-6,NA,CASTQGGDPYEQYF,TGTGCCAGCACCCAGGGGGGAGATCCCTACGAGCAGTACTTC
once,TRBJ2-5,TRBV9,TRBD1,CASSVGSGGTGVETQYF,TGTGCCAGCAGCGTAGGGAGTGGGGGGACAGGGGTGGAGACCCAGTACTTC
NA,TRBJ2-7,TRBV6-1,TRBD1,CASSRPGGHYEQYF,TGTGCCAGCAGTAGGCCAGGGGGACACTACGAGCAGTACTTC